These T cell receptor beta chains were read from a single sample in a study of blood T cell repertoires in COVID-19. TCRdb keeps only in-frame clones here, not all; method: immunoSEQ multiplex PCR. Of roughly 220,000 clones in the sample, under 90% are singletons; the top ten hold around 20%. The source material was peripheral blood. The receptors come from a man younger than 40 with active or convalescent COVID-19. The CDR3 runs from the conserved cysteine through the conserved F or W. Fields, in order: CDR3 DNA, CDR3 protein, J gene, clone size, V gene, D gene. The D gene is left open where the match is weak. Size is omitted from some rows. Given values are once, few, many or a class for expanded clones.

CDR3 DNA: TGCGCCAGCAGCTTGGATGCCAGAACCACCGGGGAGCTGTTTTTT
CDR3 protein: CASSLDARTTGELFF
J gene: TRBJ2-2
clone size: few
V gene: TRBV5-1
D gene: NA

CDR3 DNA: TGCGCCAGCAGCCACTCGACAGGGGGAGAGACCCAGTACTTC
CDR3 protein: CASSHSTGGETQYF
J gene: TRBJ2-5
clone size: NA
V gene: TRBV4-3
D gene: TRBD1

CDR3 DNA: TGCGCCAGCAGCCAAGATAGTGAAGATACGCAGTATTTT
CDR3 protein: CASSQDSEDTQYF
J gene: TRBJ2-3
clone size: NA
V gene: TRBV4-3
D gene: NA

CDR3 DNA: TGTGCCAGCACTTGGGGGGGGGACAGGGTCTACGAGCAGTACTTC
CDR3 protein: CASTWGGDRVYEQYF
J gene: TRBJ2-7
clone size: NA
V gene: TRBV2
D gene: TRBD1

CDR3 DNA: TGTGCCAGCAGCCAAGGTCCAGGTAATCAGCCCCAGCATTTT
CDR3 protein: CASSQGPGNQPQHF
J gene: TRBJ1-5
clone size: NA
V gene: TRBV3-1/TRBV3-2
D gene: NA

CDR3 DNA: TGCGCCAGCAGCTATCTTTTAGGGGGGGCATCCTACAATGAGCAGTTCTTC
CDR3 protein: CASSYLLGGASYNEQFF
J gene: TRBJ2-1
clone size: NA
V gene: TRBV4-3
D gene: NA

CDR3 DNA: TGTGCCAGCAAGGAGGTTGCAGATACGCAGTATTTT
CDR3 protein: CASKEVADTQYF
J gene: TRBJ2-3
clone size: once
V gene: TRBV2
D gene: NA

CDR3 DNA: TGTGCCACCAGTGATTTGGGCGGGTCCGAGCAGTACTTC
CDR3 protein: CATSDLGGSEQYF
J gene: TRBJ2-7
clone size: NA
V gene: TRBV24-1
D gene: NA

CDR3 DNA: TGTGCCAGTAGAAGGGACAGGTCGGTCGCCTACGAGCAGTACTTC
CDR3 protein: CASRRDRSVAYEQYF
J gene: TRBJ2-7
clone size: NA
V gene: TRBV19
D gene: TRBD1

CDR3 DNA: TGTGCCAGCTTAAAGCCGCTGGGCCCTTTGCCCCAGTTCTTC
CDR3 protein: CASLKPLGPLPQFF
J gene: TRBJ2-1
clone size: NA
V gene: TRBV28
D gene: NA

CDR3 DNA: TGTGCCACCAGTGGTGCCGGCGGCTACAATGAGCAGTTCTTC
CDR3 protein: CATSGAGGYNEQFF
J gene: TRBJ2-1
clone size: NA
V gene: TRBV24-1
D gene: NA

CDR3 DNA: TGTGCCAGTAGTTTCGGGACAAACGGTCGTCAGCCCCAGCATTTT
CDR3 protein: CASSFGTNGRQPQHF
J gene: TRBJ1-5
clone size: few
V gene: TRBV19
D gene: NA

CDR3 DNA: TGTGCCAGTACCCCGGGACAAGTAAATTCACCCCTCCACTTT
CDR3 protein: CASTPGQVNSPLHF
J gene: TRBJ1-6
clone size: NA
V gene: TRBV28
D gene: NA

CDR3 DNA: TGCGCCAGCAGTCGAGTGTCATCCTGGGGCCGAGAGACCCAGTACTTC
CDR3 protein: CASSRVSSWGRETQYF
J gene: TRBJ2-5
clone size: NA
V gene: TRBV23-1
D gene: NA

CDR3 DNA: TGTGCCACCAGCAGAGATCTGGTACCGGGGGGCTACACCTTC
CDR3 protein: CATSRDLVPGGYTF
J gene: TRBJ1-2
clone size: NA
V gene: TRBV15
D gene: NA

CDR3 DNA: TGTGCCAGCAGTCCTGGCCCCGGCAGGGGGAGTGAGACCCAGTACTTC
CDR3 protein: CASSPGPGRGSETQYF
J gene: TRBJ2-5
clone size: NA
V gene: TRBV6-6
D gene: TRBD1